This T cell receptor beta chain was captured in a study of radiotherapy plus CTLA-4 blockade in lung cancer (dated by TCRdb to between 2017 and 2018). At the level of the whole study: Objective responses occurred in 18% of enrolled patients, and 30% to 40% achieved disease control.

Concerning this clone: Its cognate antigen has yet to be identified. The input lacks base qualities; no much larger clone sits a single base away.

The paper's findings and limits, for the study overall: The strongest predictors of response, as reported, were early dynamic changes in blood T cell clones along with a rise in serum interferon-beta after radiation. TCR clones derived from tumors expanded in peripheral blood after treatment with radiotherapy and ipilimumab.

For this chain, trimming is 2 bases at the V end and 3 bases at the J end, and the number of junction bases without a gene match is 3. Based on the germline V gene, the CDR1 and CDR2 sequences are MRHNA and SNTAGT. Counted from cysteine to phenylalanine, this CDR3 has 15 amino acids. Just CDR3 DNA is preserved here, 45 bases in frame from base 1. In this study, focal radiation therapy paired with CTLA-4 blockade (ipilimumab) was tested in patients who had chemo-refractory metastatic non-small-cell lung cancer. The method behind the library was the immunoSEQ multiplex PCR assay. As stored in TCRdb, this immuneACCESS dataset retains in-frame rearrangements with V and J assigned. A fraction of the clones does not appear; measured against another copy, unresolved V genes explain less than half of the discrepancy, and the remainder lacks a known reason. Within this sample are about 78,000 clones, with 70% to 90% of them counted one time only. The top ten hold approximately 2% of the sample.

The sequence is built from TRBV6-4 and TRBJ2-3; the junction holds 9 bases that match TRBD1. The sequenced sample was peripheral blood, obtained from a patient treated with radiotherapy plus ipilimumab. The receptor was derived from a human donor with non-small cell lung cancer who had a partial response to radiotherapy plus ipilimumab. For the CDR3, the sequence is CASSDMTGGTDTQYF. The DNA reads TGTGCCAGCAGTGACATGACAGGGGGGACAGATACGCAGTATTTT.